Below are 9 T cell receptor beta chains sequenced from a single sample in a study of early T cells in non-severe SARS-CoV-2 infection. TCRdb recomputed calls from the 5' RACE reads with MiXCR, one row per CDR3 protein. The sample has 85,000 to 100,000 distinct CDR3 sequences; around 16% are singletons. The sequenced sample was whole blood. The source is an adult who was a healthcare worker with PCR-confirmed SARS-CoV-2 infection or an uninfected control (not recorded which).

This chain links TRBV28 with TRBJ2-1; no reliable D call. The CDR3 runs 15 residues. Germline V gene data show CDR1 as MDHEN and CDR2 as SYDVKM. V gave up 3 bases and J gave up 0 bases, with 9 bases separating them. CDR3 amino acids: CASSFFLRSYNEQFF. CDR3 nucleotide sequence: TGTGCCAGCAGTTTTTTCCTACGCTCCTACAATGAGCAGTTCTTC. The entire variable domain, with the rest obtained from reference TRBV28 and TRBJ2-1, is as follows: DVKVTQSSRYLVKRTGEKVFLECVQDMDHENMFWYRQDPGLGLRLIYFSYDVKMKEKGDIPEGYSVSREKKERFSLILESASTNQTSMYLCASSFFLRSYNEQFFGPGTRLTVL.

The genes are TRBV6-2 or TRBV6-3 and TRBJ2-7; 8 nucleotides agree with TRBD2. CDR1 is MNHEY, CDR2 SVGEGT, per germline. The V segment lost 5 bases and the J segment 3 bases; nucleotides outside the gene matches: 3. This CDR3 is built from 13 residues. CDR3 in amino acids: CASSRGGYYEQYF. CDR3 in DNA: TGTGCCAGCAGTCGGGGGGGGTACTACGAGCAGTACTTC.

The V gene is TRBV18, the J gene TRBJ2-7, with a weak D call TRBD1 (6 bases). The CDR3 is 18 residues long. Germline-derived CDR1 and CDR2 are KGHSH and LQKENI. The V gene lost 6 bases and the J gene lost 1 base, with 25 bases spanning the gap. In DNA, the CDR3 is TGTGCCAGCTCCCAACTGGGACCAGGGGCCCGGACGTCCTACGAGCAGTACTTC. Protein: CASSQLGPGARTSYEQYF.

This clonotype was detected only a few times. The chain recombines TRBV20-1 with TRBJ2-3, with a possible D match to TRBD2 (5 bases). The V gene's germline CDR1 is DFQATT and CDR2 SNEGSKA (reference sequence). CDR3 length equals 16 residues. The V end lost 6 bases, the J end lost 0 bases, and 19 bases lay between the germline ends. CDR3 sequence reads: CSAHPSLAVSTDTQYF. CDR3 DNA sequence: TGCAGTGCACACCCATCCCTAGCAGTCAGCACAGATACGCAGTATTTT.

This clonotype was picked up a small number of times. The chain couples TRBV2 to TRBJ2-3, with TRBD1 identical over 7 bases. The J segment lost 2 bases and the V segment lost 1 base, leaving 9 bases of the junction unmatched. The CDR3 length is 17 residues. CDR1 SNHLY and CDR2 FYNNEI come from the germline V gene. CDR3 sequence reads: CASSEGRNRGPTDTQYF. CDR3 in DNA: TGTGCCAGCAGTGAAGGACGAAACAGGGGTCCCACAGATACGCAGTATTTT.

In its sample, this clonotype was seen a few times. The junction and the germline gene differ at one end; a read error may be behind it. The chain couples TRBV11-2 to TRBJ2-7, with D uncertain. The CDR3 totals 13 residues. Germline V gene lookup returns CDR1 SGHAT and CDR2 FQNNGV. The CDR3 spells CVSATVSSYEQYF. Written as DNA, the CDR3 is TGTGTCAGCGCCACGGTGAGCTCCTACGAGCAGTACTTC.

This clonotype was recorded a few times. The V and J genes are TRBV6-2 or TRBV6-3 and TRBJ2-1; D uncertain. CDR1 and CDR2 from the germline V gene are MNHEY and SVGEGT. This CDR3 contains 15 residues. V lost 0 bases and J 4 bases, leaving 10 bases between the germline ends. CDR3 in amino acids: CASSYSSLIYNEQFF. For the CDR3, the DNA is TGTGCCAGCAGTTACTCGAGTCTAATATACAATGAGCAGTTCTTC.

The V gene is TRBV27, the J gene TRBJ2-7, with D possibly TRBD1 on 6 matching bases. The CDR3 has 15 amino acids. V dropped 3 bases and J dropped 1 base, with 13 bases sitting between them. Germline lookup yields CDR1 MNHEY and CDR2 SMNVEV (reference sequence). CDR3 residues: CASSFKGHFSYEQYF. CDR3 bases: TGTGCCAGCAGTTTTAAGGGACATTTTTCCTACGAGCAGTACTTC.

The V call is TRBV12-3 or TRBV12-4, the J call TRBJ1-2; D unresolved. Trimming stripped 8 bases from V and 5 bases from J, with 15 bases between. The CDR3 totals 13 residues. The CDR3, as DNA: TGTGCCAGCCATGGAGGGAGGAAGTATGGCTACACCTTC. Its translation: CASHGGRKYGYTF.